These 25 T cell receptor beta chains came from one sample sequenced in a study of T cells in localized non-small cell lung cancer. Profiling relied on immunoSEQ multiplex PCR, and the TCRdb table lists in-frame clones only, not all of them. Of approximately 50,000 clones listed, roughly 86% are singletons. The material was PBMCs, obtained before any cancer treatment. All receptors come from a man aged 35 to 69 with stage II lung adenocarcinoma.

The genes are TRBV6-1 and TRBJ2-7, with a weak D call TRBD2 (6 bases). This CDR3 is 14 amino acids long. V was trimmed by 4 bases and J by 2 bases, leaving 12 bases between them. Germline CDR1 MNHNS, CDR2 SASEGT. The CDR3 nucleotides are TGTGCCAGCAGTGTGGGCGGGGCAACCTACGAGCAGTACTTC. It translates to CASSVGGATYEQYF.

The rearrangement joins TRBV2 to TRBJ1-1; TRBD1 might be the D (5 bases). Looked up from germline, CDR1 is SNHLY and CDR2 is FYNNEI. V was cut by 3 bases and J by 4 bases, with 9 bases left in between. The CDR3 runs to 13 residues. CDR3 region: CASSDRQPTEAFF. The CDR3 bases are TGTGCCAGCAGTGACCGACAGCCCACTGAAGCTTTCTTT.

This clone has only a few counts. The chain employs TRBV18 and TRBJ2-2, with a possible D match to TRBD1 (5 bases). This CDR3 spans 16 amino acids. Deletions cut 6 bases from V and 1 base from J, with 15 bases between. The germline V gene encodes CDR1 KGHSH and CDR2 LQKENI. This chain's CDR3 is CASSPSGQVNTGELFF. The DNA for the CDR3 is TGTGCCAGCTCCCCGTCAGGGCAGGTGAACACCGGGGAGCTGTTTTTT. The full variable domain, its missing parts supplied by reference TRBV18 and TRBJ2-2, is NAGVMQNPRHLVRRRGQEARLRCSPMKGHSHVYWYRQLPEEGLKFMVYLQKENIIDESGMPKERFSAEFPKEGPSILRIQQVVRGDSAAYFCASSPSGQVNTGELFFGEGSRLTVL.

The chain links TRBV2 to TRBJ1-4; no clear D gene. V dropped 4 bases and J dropped 2 bases, with 14 bases sitting between them. In germline, CDR1 is SNHLY, CDR2 FYNNEI. The CDR3 runs to 16 residues. CDR3: CASSVRPLATNEKLFF. The CDR3 nucleotides read TGTGCCAGCAGTGTCAGACCCCTAGCGACTAATGAAAAACTGTTTTTT.

V gene TRBV19 combines with J gene TRBJ2-3; 7 nucleotides align to TRBD1. This CDR3 has 14 amino acids. V was clipped by 4 bases and J by 3 bases; unmatched bases: 4. Germline loops: CDR1 LNHDA, CDR2 SQIVND (reference sequence). The CDR3 sequence is CASSKGDSTDTQYF. In DNA form, the CDR3 reads TGTGCCAGTAGTAAGGGGGACAGTACAGATACGCAGTATTTT.

The rearrangement links TRBV18 to TRBJ1-5, with D uncertain. CDR1 is KGHSH and CDR2 is LQKENI in the germline V gene. The CDR3 runs 13 residues. The ends were cut back, 3 bases at V and 2 bases at J, with 5 bases in the middle. In nucleotides, the CDR3 is TGTGCCAGCTCACCCGGAGGCAATCAGCCCCAGCATTTT. This gives the protein CASSPGGNQPQHF.

This clone was counted between two and nine times. The V call is TRBV18, the J call TRBJ1-5; no firm D call. With 1 base removed from V and 9 bases from J, the gap between germline ends came to 10 bases. Germline CDR1 is KGHSH and CDR2 is LQKENI. This CDR3 comprises 13 residues. The CDR3 spells CASSPLQEPPQHF. In DNA, the CDR3 is TGTGCCAGCTCACCACTCCAGGAACCGCCCCAGCATTTT. Supplemented by reference TRBV18 and TRBJ1-5, the full variable domain reads NAGVMQNPRHLVRRRGQEARLRCSPMKGHSHVYWYRQLPEEGLKFMVYLQKENIIDESGMPKERFSAEFPKEGPSILRIQQVVRGDSAAYFCASSPLQEPPQHFGDGTRLSIL.

This chain connects TRBV29-1 to TRBJ1-1; TRBD1 might be the D (5 bases). The V and J ends lost 7 bases and 0 bases respectively, with 24 bases between them. The CDR3 is made up of 17 amino acids. Per germline, CDR1 SQVTM and CDR2 ANQGSEA. CDR3 nucleotide sequence: TGCAGCGGAATCGGGCAGGGACGATCTCATATGAACACTGAAGCTTTCTTT. As protein: CSGIGQGRSHMNTEAFF.

The chain recombines TRBV9 with TRBJ2-1; D remains unclear. V dropped 0 bases and J dropped 3 bases, with 13 bases sitting between them. The CDR3 sequence is 16 residues long. CDR1 and CDR2 from the germline V gene are SGDLS and YYNGEE. CDR3 DNA sequence: TGTGCCAGCAGCGTAGAGGCTCAGGTGAGCTACAATGAGCAGTTCTTC. As protein: CASSVEAQVSYNEQFF.

This clone was counted only a few times. The V gene is TRBV11-2, the J gene TRBJ1-2, with unresolved D. Trimming took 4 bases from V and 5 from J, leaving 20 bases between them. The germline gives CDR1 SGHAT, CDR2 FQNNGV. The CDR3 is made up of 16 amino acids. The CDR3 protein is CASSSAGWGIGYGYTF. The DNA of the CDR3 is TGTGCCAGCAGCTCCGCCGGGTGGGGAATAGGATATGGCTACACCTTC.

V gene TRBV11-1 combines with J gene TRBJ2-1, with D possibly matching TRBD2 (7 bases). Trimming cost V 6 bases and J 1 base, with 16 bases left between them. The CDR3 runs 16 residues. Germline V gene data show CDR1 as SGHAT and CDR2 as FQDESV (reference sequence). DNA for the CDR3: TGTGCCAGCAGTCGAAGGGGAGGGGGTTCCTACAATGAGCAGTTCTTC. Translating gives CASSRRGGGSYNEQFF.

V is TRBV14 and J is TRBJ1-2, with D possibly being TRBD1 (5 bases). The V end was cut by 1 base, the J end by 8 bases, with 8 bases between. This CDR3 has 12 amino acids. Per germline, CDR1 SGHDN and CDR2 FVKESK. The CDR3 nucleotides read TGTGCCAGCAGCCAAGGAGGGGTCGGCTACACCTTC. Residues: CASSQGGVGYTF.

Comments on this clone: The junction departs from germline at one end; a sequencing error may be responsible. V gene TRBV11-3 combines with J gene TRBJ2-7; the D is unclear. This CDR3 spans 11 amino acids. The germline CDR1 and CDR2 sequences are SGHNT and YENEEA. CDR3 sequence (DNA): TGTGCCAGCAGCTTACCGAGCGTACTTGATTTC. It yields the protein CASSLPSVLDF.

The chain combines TRBV11-2 with TRBJ2-3; D might be TRBD2 (6 bases). The CDR3 runs 15 residues. Germline CDR1 and CDR2: SGHAT and FQNNGV. The V end was cut by 3 bases, the J end by 1 base, with 11 bases between. The CDR3 sequence is CASSFVPGGTDTQYF. The CDR3, as DNA: TGTGCCAGCAGCTTTGTACCGGGGGGCACAGATACGCAGTATTTT.

This clone occurred once. CDR3 sequence (DNA): TGTGCCAGTAGCGGGCAGATACTCAATCAGCCCCAGCATTTT. This gives the protein CASSGQILNQPQHF. The V call is TRBV19, the J call TRBJ1-5; D is undetermined. CDR3 size: 14 residues. Germline V gives CDR1 LNHDA, CDR2 SQIVND (reference sequence). V was cut by 6 bases and J by 3 bases, with 12 bases left in between. Looking up the rest from reference TRBV19 and TRBJ1-5 gives the full variable domain: DGGITQSPKYLFRKEGQNVTLSCEQNLNHDAMYWYRQDPGQGLRLIYYSQIVNDFQKGDIAEGYSVSREKKESFPLTVTSAQKNPTAFYLCASSGQILNQPQHFGDGTRLSIL.

V is TRBV7-9 and J is TRBJ2-1, with D uncertain. Per germline, CDR1 SEHNR and CDR2 FQNEAQ (reference sequence). V lost 5 bases and J lost 3, with 14 bases in between. The CDR3 has 15 amino acids. CDR3 DNA sequence: TGTGCCAGCAGCCCCGAAGCTGTTTACTACAATGAGCAGTTCTTC. Translation: CASSPEAVYYNEQFF.

This chain links TRBV11-3 with TRBJ2-1; D possibly corresponds to TRBD1 (5 bases). CDR3 length equals 14 residues. Germline lookup yields CDR1 SGHNT and CDR2 YENEEA. Trimming cost V 1 base and J 4 bases, with 8 bases left between them. The CDR3 loop is CASSLATAYNEQFF. The CDR3 region has the DNA TGTGCCAGCAGCTTAGCGACAGCATACAATGAGCAGTTCTTC.

The chain recombines TRBV5-6 with TRBJ2-6; 12 positions agree with TRBD1. V trimming: 4 bases; J trimming: 4 bases; junction bases outside the gene matches: 6. Germline V gene data show CDR1 as SGHDT and CDR2 as YYEEEE. This CDR3 has 17 amino acids. The CDR3, as DNA: TGTGCCAGCAGCCCCGGGACAGGGGGCTCGGGGGCCAACGTCCTGACTTTC. It is translated as CASSPGTGGSGANVLTF.

V gene TRBV28 combines with J gene TRBJ2-4; 12 bases are a match to TRBD2. CDR3 size: 18 residues. Germline assignment: CDR1 MDHEN and CDR2 SYDVKM. Losses at the gene ends were 2 bases for V and 3 bases for J; bases not matched to a gene: 8. CDR3: CASSLSRTSGGYKNIQYF. The CDR3 DNA reads as TGTGCCAGCAGTTTAAGTAGAACTAGCGGGGGGTACAAAAACATTCAGTACTTC.

For the CDR3, the DNA is TGCGCCAGCAGCTCGGGGAGGGATCACTTGAACACTGAAGCTTTCTTT. Its protein product is CASSSGRDHLNTEAFF. V usage is TRBV5-1 and J usage is TRBJ1-1; D not certain. The germline CDR1 and CDR2 sequences are SGHRS and YFSETQ. Trimming cost V 3 bases and J 0 bases, with 15 bases left between them. This CDR3 contains 16 residues. The full variable domain, its missing parts supplied by reference TRBV5-1 and TRBJ1-1, is KAGVTQTPRYLIKTRGQQVTLSCSPISGHRSVSWYQQTPGQGLQFLFEYFSETQRNKGNFPGRFSGRQFSNSRSEMNVSTLELGDSALYLCASSSGRDHLNTEAFFGQGTRLTVV.

The chain recombines TRBV5-1 with TRBJ1-2; TRBD1 agrees at 8 bases. CDR1 and CDR2 (germline): SGHRS, YFSETQ. The CDR3 totals 14 residues. The V gene end was trimmed by 1 base and the J gene end by 7 bases; junction bases not matched to a gene: 6. The CDR3 region is CASSLTGGAFGYTF. CDR3 nucleotides: TGCGCCAGCAGCTTGACAGGGGGAGCCTTTGGCTACACCTTC.

As for this clone: One junction end disagrees with the germline gene, perhaps due to a read error. Other DNA variants within this sample encode the same CDR3. V is TRBV10-3 and J is TRBJ1-1, with D possibly matching TRBD1 (6 bases). The CDR3 totals 14 residues. Germline loops: CDR1 ENHRY, CDR2 SYGVKD. The CDR3 DNA sequence: TGTGCCATCAGTGAGAGGGGGGGAAGGACTGAAGCTTTCTTC. It translates to CAISERGGRTEAFF.

The chain links TRBV5-6 to TRBJ2-5; D uncertain. The germline gives CDR1 SGHDT, CDR2 YYEEEE. There are 12 residues in the CDR3. The V and J ends lost 2 bases and 4 bases respectively, with 6 bases between them. This chain's CDR3 is CASSFAGETQYF. The CDR3 DNA sequence: TGTGCCAGCAGCTTCGCAGGAGAGACCCAGTACTTC.

This chain joins TRBV7-8 and TRBJ1-2; D perhaps matches TRBD1 (6 bases). From germline, CDR1 is SGHVS and CDR2 FQNEAQ. The CDR3 has 15 amino acids. The V gene lost 5 bases and the J gene lost 6 bases, with 19 bases spanning the gap. CDR3 nucleotide sequence: TGTGCCAGCAGCCTCCGGGCGGGGGCTGGGGATGGCTACACCTTC. Its translation: CASSLRAGAGDGYTF.

The V and J genes are TRBV7-2 and TRBJ1-1; no reliable D call. This CDR3 spans 15 amino acids. CDR1 SGHTA and CDR2 FQGNSA come from the germline V gene. The ends were cut back, 2 bases at V and 1 base at J, with 11 bases in the middle. CDR3: CASSLKGSGNTEAFF. The CDR3 DNA follows: TGTGCCAGCAGCTTAAAGGGAAGCGGGAACACTGAAGCTTTCTTT.